The 10 T cell receptor beta chains below come from one sample, sequenced in a study of vaccination effects on CD4 cells after COVID-19. Antigens for these TCRs are unknown. The authors isolated CD4+ T cells after around nine days of culture. Participants each got two BNT162b2 or mRNA-1273 vaccine doses. The assay was immunoSEQ multiplex PCR, and TCRdb's table has in-frame clones only and misses some. The table includes some 40,000 clones, under 70% detected once. Material: CD4+ T cells from PBMCs cultured without peptide, obtained after COVID-19 vaccination. Receptor source: a human donor who received a COVID-19 vaccine.

The V gene is TRBV29-1, the J gene TRBJ1-3; D is undetermined. CDR1 is SQVTM, CDR2 ANQGSEA, per germline. Trimming left V 4 bases short and J 4 bases short, with 14 bases between. The CDR3 extends over 14 amino acids. The CDR3 sequence is CSVAPTGRGNTIYF. The CDR3 region has the DNA TGCAGCGTTGCACCCACTGGACGGGGAAACACCATATATTTT.

The chain recombines TRBV9 with TRBJ1-1, with TRBD1 matching over 9 bases. With 4 bases clipped from V and 5 bases from J, the junction kept 6 bases outside the gene matches. Germline V CDR1 and CDR2: SGDLS, YYNGEE. This CDR3 comprises 14 residues. CDR3 in DNA: TGTGCCAGCAGCATGACAGGGGGTAGGACTGAAGCTTTCTTT. This encodes CASSMTGGRTEAFF.

This chain connects TRBV7-7 to TRBJ1-1; no clear D. This CDR3 comprises 10 residues. Germline CDR1 reads SSHAT; CDR2 reads FNYEAQ (reference sequence). The V gene lost 11 bases and the J gene lost 1 base, with 5 bases spanning the gap. The CDR3 loop reads CAGGNTEAFF. The DNA for the CDR3 is TGTGCCGGAGGGAACACTGAAGCTTTCTTT.

The chain employs TRBV5-1 and TRBJ1-3; D is unclear. Trimming stripped 4 bases from V and 0 bases from J, with 17 bases between. Germline-derived CDR1 and CDR2 are SGHRS and YFSETQ. The CDR3 consists of 17 residues. For the CDR3, the DNA is TGCGCCAGCAGCCCCGTTTCGGGCCGTTACTCTGGAAACACCATATATTTT. This translates into CASSPVSGRYSGNTIYF.

This clone has more than one count but fewer than ten. This chain uses TRBV7-9 with TRBJ2-2, with D possibly matching TRBD1 (5 bases). CDR3 length: 12 residues. V was trimmed by 9 bases and J by 5 bases, leaving 10 bases between them. Germline CDR1 and CDR2: SEHNR and FQNEAQ (reference sequence). CDR3 nucleotides: TGTGCCAGAGGGGTCCGAACCGGGGAGCTGTTTTTT. Its translation: CARGVRTGELFF.

This clone was counted between two and nine times. This sequence joins TRBV7-7 and TRBJ1-6; tentatively, D is TRBD1 (6 bases). V lost 5 bases to trimming and J lost 9 bases, with 23 bases between them. The germline V gene has CDR1 SSHAT and CDR2 FNYEAQ (reference sequence). This CDR3 comprises 17 residues. Here the CDR3 reads CASSKKGGQGLGSPLHF. The DNA for the CDR3 is TGTGCCAGCAGCAAAAAGGGGGGGCAGGGACTTGGTTCACCCCTCCACTTT.

V gene TRBV5-4 combines with J gene TRBJ2-7, with 7 bases identical to TRBD2. There are 16 residues in the CDR3. Germline loops: CDR1 SGHNT, CDR2 YYREEE (reference sequence). J gave up 0 bases and V 3 bases, and 9 bases lay outside the gene matches. CDR3 region: CASSSISGWSSYEQYF. The CDR3 bases are TGTGCCAGCAGCTCGATTAGCGGGTGGAGCTCCTACGAGCAGTACTTC. Combining the CDR3 with reference TRBV5-4 and TRBJ2-7 gives the whole variable domain ETGVTQSPTHLIKTRGQQVTLRCSSQSGHNTVSWYQQALGQGPQFIFQYYREEENGRGNFPPRFSGLQFPNYSSELNVNALELDDSALYLCASSSISGWSSYEQYFGPGTRLTVT.

The chain uses TRBV2 and TRBJ1-1, with 7 bases aligning to TRBD1. Trimming at V came to 5 bases and at J to 2 bases, leaving 2 bases not matched to a gene. The germline V gene has CDR1 SNHLY and CDR2 FYNNEI. The CDR3 spans 13 residues. CDR3 amino acids: CASSRDSNTEAFF. In DNA form, the CDR3 reads TGTGCCAGCAGTCGGGACAGTAACACTGAAGCTTTCTTT.

J is TRBJ1-1 and V is TRBV3-1 (or the pseudogene TRBV3-2), with 7 bases that match TRBD1. CDR3 size: 16 residues. The V gene's germline CDR1 is LGHDT and CDR2 YNNKEL (reference sequence). The J segment lost 0 bases and the V segment lost 1 base, leaving 5 bases of the junction unmatched. CDR3 bases: TGTGCCAGCAGCCAAGCGCAGGGGGACATGAACACTGAAGCTTTCTTT. Residues: CASSQAQGDMNTEAFF.

A single count supports this clone. V usage is TRBV24-1 and J usage is TRBJ1-2, with 8 nucleotides matching TRBD1. Germline CDR1 is KGHDR and CDR2 is SFDVKD. CDR3 length equals 13 residues. After removal of 3 bases from V and 8 bases from J, the junction contained 4 bases not matched to a gene. The CDR3 region has the DNA TGTGCCACCAGTGATGGACAGGGACGGGGCTACACCTTC. Protein: CATSDGQGRGYTF.